These T cell receptor beta chains were read from a single sample in a study of T cell repertoires in cytomegalovirus infection. Each CDR3 protein gets one entry after TCRdb re-called the reads with MiXCR. The sample lists some 240,000 distinct CDR3 sequences; about a sixth were seen once. The sequenced material came from CD8+ T cells from PBMCs. The receptors were sampled from a human donor in good health (CMV status not recorded). Some clones in this sample may be carry-over from other donors' samples. Each CDR3 is given with its conserved first and last residue. The D gene is left open where the match is weak. Only part of the rows carry a size: once, few, many, or a class if the clone is expanded.

d_gene	v_gene	j_gene	abundance	CDR3aa	CDR3nt
.	TRBV7-9	TRBJ2-2	many	CASSAGAGELFF	TGTGCCAGCAGCGCCGGAGCCGGGGAGCTGTTTTTT
.	TRBV29-1	TRBJ1-2	few	CSVDLGERFGGYTF	TGCAGCGTTGATTTGGGGGAACGATTTGGTGGCTACACCTTC
.	TRBV19	TRBJ2-7	once	CASSIADGYEQYF	TGTGCCAGTAGTATCGCGGACGGCTACGAGCAGTACTTC
.	TRBV11-2	TRBJ2-7	many	CASSLVPAGDEQYF	TGTGCCAGCAGCTTAGTCCCAGCAGGCGACGAGCAGTACTTC
TRBD1	TRBV6-6	TRBJ1-3	.	CATGTVSYSGNTIYF	TGTGCCACCGGGACAGTAAGCTACTCTGGAAACACCATATATTTT
TRBD1	TRBV6-6	TRBJ1-2	.	CASNFATGANYGYTF	TGTGCCAGCAATTTTGCGACAGGGGCTAACTATGGCTACACCTTC
.	TRBV29-1	TRBJ2-1	many	CSVEDSRYNEQFF	TGCAGCGTTGAAGACAGCCGCTACAATGAGCAGTTCTTC
.	TRBV29-1	TRBJ1-2	few	CSVEVQIYGYTF	TGCAGCGTTGAGGTCCAGATCTATGGCTACACCTTC
.	TRBV7-6	TRBJ2-1	many	CASSFRTAGSSYNEQFF	TGTGCCAGCAGCTTTAGGACAGCGGGTAGCTCCTACAATGAGCAGTTCTTC
.	TRBV7-2	TRBJ2-2	many	CASTLPGFGGELFF	TGTGCCAGTACTCTCCCGGGTTTCGGCGGGGAGCTGTTTTTT
.	TRBV29-1	TRBJ1-1	.	CSDRVGTEAFF	TGCAGCGACAGGGTTGGCACTGAAGCTTTCTTT
.	TRBV27	TRBJ1-5	.	CASSKSNQPQHF	TGTGCCAGCAGTAAAAGCAATCAGCCCCAGCATTTT
.	TRBV7-9	TRBJ1-1	many	CASSTSGQTEAFF	TGTGCCAGCAGCACCAGTGGGCAGACTGAAGCTTTCTTT
.	TRBV7-2	TRBJ1-1	many	CASSLFWGTEAFF	TGTGCCAGCAGCTTGTTTTGGGGGACTGAAGCTTTCTTT
TRBD1	TRBV7-2	TRBJ2-6	many	CASSLGQGAPGANVLTF	TGTGCCAGCAGCCTGGGACAGGGGGCGCCCGGGGCCAACGTCCTGACTTTC
.	TRBV28	TRBJ1-2	.	CASSFIRQGDGYTF	TGTGCCAGCAGTTTTATTCGGCAGGGCGACGGCTACACCTTC
.	TRBV5-6	TRBJ2-1	few	CASSRQSNSYNEQFF	TGTGCCAGCAGTCGCCAGTCAAATTCCTACAATGAGCAGTTCTTC
.	TRBV7-9	TRBJ2-7	many	CASSQMGQLTYEQYF	TGTGCCAGCAGCCAAATGGGGCAGCTAACCTACGAGCAGTACTTC
TRBD1	TRBV11-2	TRBJ2-1	few	CASSYPPGQLSLHLTPSSYNEQFF	TGTGCCAGCAGCTACCCCCCGGGACAGCTTTCCTTACATCTGACGCCTAGCTCCTACAATGAGCAGTTCTTC
.	TRBV7-9	TRBJ2-5	many	CASSKGLLYQETQYF	TGTGCCAGCAGCAAGGGACTCCTGTACCAAGAGACCCAGTACTTC
TRBD2	TRBV27	TRBJ2-7	.	CASTTSGGAPNEQYF	TGTGCCAGCACCACTAGCGGGGGGGCCCCTAACGAGCAGTACTTC
TRBD2	TRBV6-2/TRBV6-3	TRBJ2-1	.	CASRWSGGGLNEQFF	TGTGCCAGCAGATGGAGCGGGGGGGGCCTCAATGAGCAGTTCTTC
TRBD2	TRBV4-3	TRBJ2-7	.	CASSQGVAGDEQYF	TGCGCCAGCAGCCAAGGGGTAGCGGGGGACGAGCAGTACTTC
.	TRBV6-5	TRBJ1-5	.	CASGRDNQPQHF	TGTGCCTCCGGCAGGGACAATCAGCCCCAGCATTTT
.	TRBV20-1	TRBJ2-5	.	CSARDLLDQGDQETQYF	TGCAGTGCTAGAGATTTGTTGGACCAGGGCGATCAAGAGACCCAGTACTTC
.	TRBV7-8	TRBJ1-5	many	CASSPEMSGYSNQPQHF	TGTGCCAGCAGCCCTGAGATGTCCGGTTATAGCAATCAGCCCCAGCATTTT
TRBD1	TRBV7-9	TRBJ1-5	many	CASSFPGGDQPQHF	TGTGCCAGCAGCTTTCCAGGGGGCGATCAGCCCCAGCATTTT
.	TRBV5-1	TRBJ1-2	few	CASSLGADYGYTF	TGCGCCAGCAGCTTGGGGGCAGATTATGGCTACACCTTC
TRBD1	TRBV6-1	TRBJ2-4	many	CASSTGTEKNIQYF	TGTGCCAGCAGTACCGGGACAGAAAAAAACATTCAGTACTTC
TRBD1	TRBV4-1	TRBJ1-2	.	CASSQEPGQGPVSNYGYTF	TGCGCCAGCAGCCAAGAACCAGGACAGGGGCCCGTCTCTAACTATGGCTACACCTTC
.	TRBV2	TRBJ2-2	few	CASRPETGELFF	TGTGCCAGCAGACCAGAGACCGGGGAGCTGTTTTTT
.	TRBV28	TRBJ2-3	.	CASRGLPIADATDTQYF	TGTGCCAGCAGGGGACTCCCAATAGCGGACGCCACAGATACGCAGTATTTT
.	TRBV12-3/TRBV12-4	TRBJ2-1	many	CASSGVGGNYNEQFF	TGTGCCAGCAGCGGGGTTGGGGGAAACTACAATGAGCAGTTCTTC
.	TRBV3-1	TRBJ2-2	few	CASSQDGGNTGELFF	TGTGCCAGCAGCCAAGACGGGGGGAACACCGGGGAGCTGTTTTTT
TRBD2	TRBV6-2/TRBV6-3	TRBJ2-1	.	CASSYRSGGSSYNEQFF	TGTGCCAGCAGTTACCGGAGCGGGGGCAGCTCCTACAATGAGCAGTTCTTC
.	TRBV4-1	TRBJ2-7	.	CASSQGTLTYEQYF	TGCGCCAGCAGCCAAGGGACGTTAACCTACGAGCAGTACTTC
.	TRBV7-2	TRBJ2-7	many	CASSPSGGLEQYF	TGTGCCAGCAGCCCTAGTGGGGGGCTCGAGCAGTACTTC
TRBD2	TRBV7-2	TRBJ2-1	many	CASSLVAGGLDNEQFF	TGTGCCAGCAGCTTGGTAGCGGGGGGGCTTGACAATGAGCAGTTCTTC